The rows below give T cell receptor beta chains drawn from one sample of a study of spatial heterogeneity in lung cancer. TCRdb recomputed calls from the 5' RACE reads with MiXCR, one row per CDR3 protein. The table records tens of thousands of distinct CDR3 sequences, approximately 5.2% of them present only once. Source: PBMCs, taken at surgery. These receptor sequences come from a female donor with early-stage non-small cell lung cancer. The CDR3 runs from the conserved cysteine through the conserved F or W. The D gene is left open where the match is weak. A row's size may be missing; if present it is once, few, many or a size class.

clone_size	v_call	d_call	j_call	cdr3_nt	cdr3_aa
.	TRBV20-1	.	TRBJ1-2	TGCAGTGCTAGTTCCCAGTCGGGCTATGGCTACACCTTC	CSASSQSGYGYTF
few	TRBV20-1	TRBD1	TRBJ1-4	TGCAGTGCTATGAGGGACAGGGGGGGTGAAAAACTGTTTTTT	CSAMRDRGGEKLFF
few	TRBV7-3	TRBD2	TRBJ2-1	TGTGCCAGCAGCTCAACTAGCGGGGACAATGAGCAGTTCTTC	CASSSTSGDNEQFF
many	TRBV4-2	TRBD2	TRBJ2-3	TGTGCCAGCAGCCAAGAAGGCCCTAGCGGGGGCACAGATACGCAGTATTTT	CASSQEGPSGGTDTQYF
many	TRBV5-6	TRBD1	TRBJ1-1	TGTGCCAGCAGCCTCCTAGGGGGCAGGAACACTGAAGCTTTCTTT	CASSLLGGRNTEAFF
many	TRBV20-1	.	TRBJ2-3	TGCAGTGCTAGAGATACCGCGGGATCAGGAGATACGCAGTATTTT	CSARDTAGSGDTQYF
many	TRBV4-2	.	TRBJ1-2	TGTGCCAGCAGCCAAGGACCCGAGAGGGGGGCTAACTATGGCTACACCTTC	CASSQGPERGANYGYTF
many	TRBV6-4	.	TRBJ2-1	TGTGCCAGCAGGGAGGGAGGTCTTTCGGGTGAGCAGTTCTTC	CASREGGLSGEQFF
many	TRBV7-9	TRBD1	TRBJ2-5	TGTGCCAGCAGGACAGGGGGCCGGGAGACCCAGTACTTC	CASRTGGRETQYF
.	TRBV6-6	.	TRBJ1-5	TGTGCCAGCAGTACGGCAGGGATCAATCAGCCCCAGCATTTT	CASSTAGINQPQHF
many	TRBV4-3	.	TRBJ2-7	TGCGCCAGCAGCCAAGATCTAGGGGACAACTCCTACGAGCAGTACTTC	CASSQDLGDNSYEQYF
many	TRBV20-1	.	TRBJ1-5	TGCAGTGCACCAGGACACGCGAGCAATCAGCCCCAGCATTTT	CSAPGHASNQPQHF
many	TRBV4-1	.	TRBJ2-2	TGCGCCAGCAGCGGCTTGGGAGGGAACACCGGGGAGCTGTTTTTT	CASSGLGGNTGELFF
.	TRBV10-3	.	TRBJ2-3	TGTGCCATCAGTGAGGCCACAGATACGCAGTATTTT	CAISEATDTQYF
few	TRBV5-1	TRBD2	TRBJ2-7	TGCGCCAGCAGCCGCGGGACTAGCGGGGGCCTCTACATTGAGCAGTACTTC	CASSRGTSGGLYIEQYF
once	TRBV12-3/TRBV12-4	TRBD2	TRBJ2-3	TGTGCCAGCAGAAAGACTAGCAGGATTACAGATACGCAGTATTTT	CASRKTSRITDTQYF
few	TRBV19	TRBD1	TRBJ2-7	TGTGCCAGTAGTCCCCAAGGACAGGGGGTATCCTACGAGCAGTACTTC	CASSPQGQGVSYEQYF
many	TRBV5-5	.	TRBJ1-2	TGTGCCAGCAGCCAATTGGGACGGACCCTTTTGGGTGGCTACACCTTC	CASSQLGRTLLGGYTF
many	TRBV7-9	.	TRBJ2-3	TGTGCCAGCAGCTTACCCCTGAGTGCTCAGCCCACAGATACGCAGTATTTT	CASSLPLSAQPTDTQYF
few	TRBV30	.	TRBJ1-4	TGTGCCTGGAGTGCACCCCTTGCCGAAGGCCCCTTCCTAGGGGTAACTAATGAAAAACTGTTTTTT	CAWSAPLAEGPFLGVTNEKLFF
.	TRBV5-1	.	TRBJ2-1	TGCGCCAGCAGCTTGGCCGGAGGAGCCGGGTCGTCCTACAATGAGCAGTTCTTC	CASSLAGGAGSSYNEQFF
few	TRBV20-1	TRBD2	TRBJ2-3	TGCAGTGCTTTAGGACTAGCAGGCGATACGCAGTATTTT	CSALGLAGDTQYF
many	TRBV6-5	.	TRBJ2-7	TGTGCCAGCAGTTACGGCAGGAAACCCTACGAGCAGTACTTC	CASSYGRKPYEQYF
many	TRBV7-8	TRBD1	TRBJ2-7	TGTGCCAGCAGCCGAGGGGACAGTAGCTCCTACGAGCAGTACTTC	CASSRGDSSSYEQYF
many	TRBV12-3/TRBV12-4	.	TRBJ1-5	TGTGCCAGCAGTGGGAAGAGGGATCGCAATCAGCCCCAGCATTTT	CASSGKRDRNQPQHF